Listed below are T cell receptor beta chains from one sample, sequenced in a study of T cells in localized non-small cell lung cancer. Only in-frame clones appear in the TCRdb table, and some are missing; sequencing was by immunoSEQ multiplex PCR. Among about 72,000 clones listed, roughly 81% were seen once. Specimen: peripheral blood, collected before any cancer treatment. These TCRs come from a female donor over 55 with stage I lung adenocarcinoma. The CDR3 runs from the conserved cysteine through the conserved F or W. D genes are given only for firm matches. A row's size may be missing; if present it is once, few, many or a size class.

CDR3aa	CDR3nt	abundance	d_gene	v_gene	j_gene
CASSRSGTGGNQPQHF	TGTGCCAGCAGCAGGTCCGGGACAGGGGGCAATCAGCCCCAGCATTTT	once	TRBD1	TRBV5-8	TRBJ1-5
CASGRLSGGGEQYF	TGTGCTAGTGGCCGATTATCGGGAGGAGGGGAGCAGTACTTC	.	TRBD2	TRBV12-5	TRBJ2-7
CASGESSYNEQFF	TGCGCCAGCGGGGAAAGCTCCTACAATGAGCAGTTCTTC	.	.	TRBV5-1	TRBJ2-1
CASSTRDRVIGEQYF	TGTGCCAGTAGTACACGGGACAGGGTGATCGGCGAGCAGTACTTC	.	TRBD1	TRBV19	TRBJ2-7
CASSLQNQPQHF	TGTGCCAGCAGCTTACAGAATCAGCCCCAGCATTTT	.	.	TRBV7-2	TRBJ1-5
CASSLHYEQYF	TGTGCCAGCAGCCTACACTACGAGCAGTACTTC	.	.	TRBV7-2	TRBJ2-7
CASSPRSYGGGLETQYF	TGTGCCAGCAGCCCCCGGTCGTATGGAGGGGGCCTTGAGACCCAGTACTTC	.	.	TRBV9	TRBJ2-5
CASSTSGAIYF	TGCGCCAGCAGCACGAGCGGAGCCATATATTTT	once	.	TRBV4-1	TRBJ1-3
CASSLAAGSYNEQFF	TGCGCCAGCAGCTTGGCGGCAGGATCCTACAATGAGCAGTTCTTC	.	.	TRBV5-1	TRBJ2-1
CASSLRSFGGSSEAFF	TGCGCCAGCAGCTTAAGGAGTTTTGGGGGAAGCTCTGAAGCTTTCTTT	.	.	TRBV5-1	TRBJ1-1
CASSLVGSSKNSPLHF	TGTGCCAGCAGCTTAGTTGGCTCCAGCAAGAATTCACCCCTCCACTTT	.	.	TRBV11-2	TRBJ1-6
CASADPEGQPQHF	TGTGCCAGCGCGGACCCCGAGGGTCAGCCCCAGCATTTT	.	.	TRBV27	TRBJ1-5
CASSERSIYEQYF	TGCGCCAGCAGCGAGCGATCCATCTACGAGCAGTACTTC	once	.	TRBV5-1	TRBJ2-7
CASSDRASTDTQYF	TGTGCCAGCTCGGACAGGGCTAGCACAGATACGCAGTATTTT	few	TRBD1	TRBV27	TRBJ2-3
CASSPRGGPLGYTF	TGTGCCAGCAGCCCCCGCGGGGGTCCTCTTGGCTACACCTTC	few	.	TRBV7-2	TRBJ1-2
CASSTDRVYGYTF	TGTGCCAGCAGCACTGACAGGGTCTATGGCTACACCTTC	.	TRBD1	TRBV5-4	TRBJ1-2
CASSPGTGFSRVVGELFF	TGTGCCAGCTCACCGGGTACAGGTTTCTCCCGAGTGGTCGGGGAGCTGTTTTTT	.	.	TRBV18	TRBJ2-2
CASSPRDRPTGELFF	TGTGCCAGCTCACCTCGGGACAGACCCACCGGGGAGCTGTTTTTT	.	TRBD1	TRBV18	TRBJ2-2
CAISEGLLGGVSYGYTF	TGTGCCATCAGTGAAGGCCTTCTCGGGGGGGTCAGCTATGGCTACACCTTC	.	.	TRBV10-3	TRBJ1-2
CASSLVAGLNTEAFF	TGCGCCAGCAGCTTGGTGGCGGGGCTGAACACTGAAGCTTTCTTT	.	.	TRBV5-1	TRBJ1-1